The rows below give T cell receptor beta chains drawn from one sample of a study of blood T cell repertoires in COVID-19. Libraries were prepared by immunoSEQ multiplex PCR; TCRdb keeps only in-frame clonotypes and omits some of them. The sample contains about 49,000 clones, 65% to 90% of which appear only once. Sequencing input: peripheral blood. The receptor set was obtained from a woman older than 75 with COVID-19, enrolled during active disease. CDR3s include the opening cysteine and the closing phenylalanine or tryptophan. Each record gives: CDR3 protein, CDR3 DNA, V gene, J gene, clone size, CDR3 length, D gene. The D gene is left open where the match is weak. Clone size, where shown, is once, few, many, or a class for clones that have expanded.

CASSPLIASGTSYEQYF	TGTGCCAGCAGCCCCCTCATAGCTAGCGGGACGTCCTACGAGCAGTACTTC	TRBV7-3	TRBJ2-7	.	17	TRBD2
CASSREPNQPQHF	TGCGCCAGCAGCCGGGAGCCCAATCAGCCCCAGCATTTT	TRBV5-1	TRBJ1-5	few	13	.
CASSQGQGWAQYF	TGCGCCAGCAGCCAGGGACAGGGGTGGGCCCAGTACTTC	TRBV5-1	TRBJ2-5	.	13	TRBD1
CASSPGGGSSYEQYF	TGTGCCAGCAGCCCAGGGGGCGGGAGCTCCTACGAGCAGTACTTC	TRBV7-2	TRBJ2-7	.	15	.
CASSLSKRETQYF	TGTGCCAGCAGCTTAAGCAAGAGGGAGACCCAGTACTTC	TRBV13	TRBJ2-5	.	13	.
CASSLDYTEAFF	TGTGCCAGCAGCTTGGACTACACTGAAGCTTTCTTT	TRBV5-4	TRBJ1-1	.	12	.
CASRSGRAGTGELFF	TGTGCCAGTAGGAGTGGGAGGGCCGGCACCGGGGAGCTGTTTTTT	TRBV19	TRBJ2-2	once	15	TRBD2
CAIGTGLSGANVLTF	TGTGCCATCGGAACAGGGCTCTCTGGGGCCAACGTCCTGACTTTC	TRBV10-3	TRBJ2-6	.	15	.
CASSADLGLAGLGTQYF	TGTGCCAGCAGCGCGGACTTGGGACTAGCGGGACTTGGGACCCAGTACTTC	TRBV9	TRBJ2-5	.	17	TRBD2
CASSPPVSSGNTIYF	TGCGCCAGCAGCCCCCCCGTATCCTCTGGAAACACCATATATTTT	TRBV5-1	TRBJ1-3	.	15	.
CASSPRDRGASGANVLTF	TGTGCCAGCTCACCACGGGACAGGGGAGCGTCTGGGGCCAACGTCCTGACTTTC	TRBV18	TRBJ2-6	few	18	TRBD1
CASRKGGVQYF	TGTGCCAGCAGGAAAGGAGGGGTCCAGTACTTC	TRBV6-5	TRBJ2-5	.	11	.
CASSHPPTTGGYEQYF	TGCGCCAGCAGTCACCCTCCGACCACAGGGGGATACGAGCAGTACTTC	TRBV23-1	TRBJ2-7	.	16	TRBD1
CASSETGTNYGYTF	TGCGCCAGCAGCGAAACAGGGACTAACTATGGCTACACCTTC	TRBV10-2	TRBJ1-2	.	14	.
CASSDAPSTGELFF	TGTGCCAGCAGCGATGCCCCTAGCACCGGGGAGCTGTTTTTT	TRBV27	TRBJ2-2	.	14	.
CASSPGQGNGYTF	TGTGCCAGCAGCCCGGGACAGGGAAATGGCTACACCTTC	TRBV3-1/TRBV3-2	TRBJ1-2	.	13	TRBD1
CATSDSGRGYGYTF	TGTGCCACCAGTGATTCAGGGCGGGGCTATGGCTACACCTTC	TRBV24-1	TRBJ1-2	.	14	.
CATSDSRREGGAQPQHF	TGTGCCACCAGTGATTCGAGGCGAGAGGGAGGGGCCCAGCCCCAGCATTTT	TRBV24-1	TRBJ1-5	.	17	.
CAISDRGPTYEQYF	TGTGCCATCAGTGACAGGGGCCCCACCTACGAGCAGTACTTC	TRBV10-3	TRBJ2-7	.	14	.
CSASGGNQETQYF	TGCAGTGCTAGTGGGGGCAACCAAGAGACCCAGTACTTC	TRBV20-1	TRBJ2-5	once	13	.
CASSPQRTSGNSYEQYF	TGTGCCAGCAGCCCTCAACGGACTAGCGGGAACTCCTACGAGCAGTACTTC	TRBV6-2/TRBV6-3	TRBJ2-7	few	17	TRBD2
CASSWGQGIPGELFF	TGTGCCAGCAGCTGGGGACAGGGAATCCCCGGGGAGCTGTTTTTT	TRBV5-4	TRBJ2-2	.	15	TRBD1
CASSLGASGGQNEQFF	TGTGCCAGCAGCTTAGGAGCTAGCGGGGGTCAAAATGAGCAGTTCTTC	TRBV7-2	TRBJ2-1	.	16	TRBD2
CASSPQGGNRHSGANVLTF	TGTGCCAGCAGTCCACAGGGGGGCAACCGCCACTCTGGGGCCAACGTCCTGACTTTC	TRBV6-6	TRBJ2-6	few	19	TRBD1
CASRTTGGGDGNQPQHF	TGTGCCAGTAGGACGACAGGGGGCGGGGATGGCAATCAGCCCCAGCATTTT	TRBV19	TRBJ1-5	.	17	TRBD1
CASSVRTSGNTGELFF	TGTGCCAGCAGCGTAAGGACTAGCGGGAACACCGGGGAGCTGTTTTTT	TRBV9	TRBJ2-2	.	16	TRBD2
CASNEGASVWNEQFF	TGTGCCAGCAATGAGGGGGCTAGCGTATGGAATGAGCAGTTCTTC	TRBV27	TRBJ2-1	.	15	.
CSASLVSLNEQFF	TGCAGTGCTAGTCTGGTTAGTCTGAATGAGCAGTTCTTC	TRBV20-1	TRBJ2-1	.	13	.
CASSLLGTSGNYEQYF	TGTGCCAGCAGCCTCCTGGGGACTAGCGGAAACTACGAGCAGTACTTC	TRBV5-6	TRBJ2-7	.	16	TRBD2
CASLGLVKTDTQYF	TGTGCCAGCCTCGGACTAGTGAAGACAGATACGCAGTATTTT	TRBV7-8	TRBJ2-3	.	14	TRBD2
CASSPSWGRGTQYF	TGTGCCAGCAGCCCATCCTGGGGCAGGGGTACGCAGTATTTT	TRBV9	TRBJ2-3	.	14	.
CASSQRGLLADPGDTQYF	TGCGCCAGCAGCCAACGGGGGTTACTAGCGGACCCCGGGGATACGCAGTATTTT	TRBV4-1	TRBJ2-3	.	18	TRBD2
CASSLSGQRNTEAFF	TGTGCCAGCAGCTTAAGTGGGCAGAGGAACACTGAAGCTTTCTTT	TRBV7-3	TRBJ1-1	.	15	.
CSASYGKLYEQYF	TGCAGTGCTAGTTACGGGAAACTATACGAGCAGTACTTC	TRBV20-1	TRBJ2-7	.	13	.
CASRRQGADEQFF	TGTGCCAGCAGGAGACAGGGGGCGGATGAGCAGTTCTTC	TRBV7-2	TRBJ2-1	.	13	TRBD1
CASSYSLSGNGYEQFF	TGTGCCAGCAGTTACTCCCTTAGCGGGAATGGCTATGAGCAGTTCTTC	TRBV6-5	TRBJ2-1	.	16	TRBD2
CSASGTGGVEQFF	TGCAGCGCCTCCGGGACAGGGGGCGTTGAGCAGTTCTTC	TRBV29-1	TRBJ2-1	few	13	TRBD1
CASSDTPANTGELFF	TGTGCCAGCAGCGACACTCCCGCGAACACCGGGGAGCTGTTTTTT	TRBV6-5	TRBJ2-2	.	15	.
CASSLSRGRGETQYF	TGTGCCAGCAGTTTATCTCGCGGGAGGGGGGAGACCCAGTACTTC	TRBV27	TRBJ2-5	once	15	TRBD2
CASSSGLNSGELFF	TGTGCCAGCAGCTCGGGACTGAACTCCGGGGAGCTGTTTTTT	TRBV7-6	TRBJ2-2	few	14	.
CASSRGINVQETQYF	TGTGCCAGCAGTCGCGGGATAAACGTACAAGAGACCCAGTACTTC	TRBV11-3	TRBJ2-5	.	15	.
CASSIVGPAFGAGAKETQYF	TGTGCCAGTAGTATAGTGGGTCCCGCTTTTGGCGCGGGAGCAAAAGAGACCCAGTACTTC	TRBV19	TRBJ2-5	.	20	TRBD2
CASSQVQYSSYEQYF	TGCGCCAGCAGCCAAGTTCAGTACAGCTCCTACGAGCAGTACTTC	TRBV4-1	TRBJ2-7	.	15	.
CASSIDRGMKNIQYF	TGTGCCAGTAGTATAGACCGGGGGATGAAAAACATTCAGTACTTC	TRBV19	TRBJ2-4	.	15	.